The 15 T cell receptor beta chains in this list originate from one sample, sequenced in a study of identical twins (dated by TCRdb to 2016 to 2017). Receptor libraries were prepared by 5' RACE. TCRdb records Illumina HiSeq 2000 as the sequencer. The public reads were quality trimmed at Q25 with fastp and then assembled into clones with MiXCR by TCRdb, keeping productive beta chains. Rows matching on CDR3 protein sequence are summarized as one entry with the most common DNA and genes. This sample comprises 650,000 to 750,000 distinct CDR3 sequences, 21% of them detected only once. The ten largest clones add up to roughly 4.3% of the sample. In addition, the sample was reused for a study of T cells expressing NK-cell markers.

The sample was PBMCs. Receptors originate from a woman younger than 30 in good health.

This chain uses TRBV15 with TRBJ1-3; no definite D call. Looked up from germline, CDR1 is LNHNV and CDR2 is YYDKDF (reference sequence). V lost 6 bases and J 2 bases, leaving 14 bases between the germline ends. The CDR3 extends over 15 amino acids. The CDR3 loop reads CATRAGGGTGNTIYF. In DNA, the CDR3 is TGTGCCACCAGGGCTGGAGGAGGGACTGGAAACACCATATATTTT.

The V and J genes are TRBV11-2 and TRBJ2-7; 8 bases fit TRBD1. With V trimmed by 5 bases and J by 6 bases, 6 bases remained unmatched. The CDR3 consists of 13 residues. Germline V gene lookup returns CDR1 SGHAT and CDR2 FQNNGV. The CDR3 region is CASSPGTGSEQYF. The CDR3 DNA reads TGTGCCAGCAGCCCTGGGACAGGCAGCGAGCAGTACTTC.

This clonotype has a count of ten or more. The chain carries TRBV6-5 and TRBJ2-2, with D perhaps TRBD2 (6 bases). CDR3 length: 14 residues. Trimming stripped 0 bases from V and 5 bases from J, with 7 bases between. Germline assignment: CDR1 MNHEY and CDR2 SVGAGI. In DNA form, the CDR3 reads TGTGCCAGCAGTTACTCCCGGGGGACCGGGGAGCTGTTTTTT. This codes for CASSYSRGTGELFF.

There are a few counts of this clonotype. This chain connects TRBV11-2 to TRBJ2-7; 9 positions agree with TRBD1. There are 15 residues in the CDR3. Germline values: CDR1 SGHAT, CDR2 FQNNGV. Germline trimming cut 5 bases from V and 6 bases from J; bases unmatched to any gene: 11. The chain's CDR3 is CASSQIGTGRPEQYF. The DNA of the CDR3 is TGTGCCAGCAGCCAAATCGGGACAGGGAGGCCCGAGCAGTACTTC.

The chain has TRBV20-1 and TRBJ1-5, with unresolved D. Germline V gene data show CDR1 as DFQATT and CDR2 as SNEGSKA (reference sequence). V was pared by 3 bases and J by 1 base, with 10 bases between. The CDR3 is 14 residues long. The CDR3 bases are TGCAGTGCTAGGAGACACGGGAGCAATCAGCCCCAGCATTTT. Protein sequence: CSARRHGSNQPQHF.

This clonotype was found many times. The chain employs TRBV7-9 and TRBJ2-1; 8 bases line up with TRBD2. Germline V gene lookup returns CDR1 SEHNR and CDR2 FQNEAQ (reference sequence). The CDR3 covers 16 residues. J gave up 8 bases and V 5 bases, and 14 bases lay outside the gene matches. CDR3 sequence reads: CASSRGAGGREDEQFF. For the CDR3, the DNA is TGTGCCAGCAGCCGAGGTGCGGGGGGTCGAGAAGATGAGCAGTTCTTC.

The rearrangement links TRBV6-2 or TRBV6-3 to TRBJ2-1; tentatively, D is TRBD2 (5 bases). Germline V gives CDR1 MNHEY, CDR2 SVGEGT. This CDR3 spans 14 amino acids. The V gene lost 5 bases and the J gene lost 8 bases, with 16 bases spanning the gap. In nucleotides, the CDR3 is TGTGCCAGCAGTCCCCTACCCGAGGGCGATGAGCAGTTCTTC. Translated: CASSPLPEGDEQFF.

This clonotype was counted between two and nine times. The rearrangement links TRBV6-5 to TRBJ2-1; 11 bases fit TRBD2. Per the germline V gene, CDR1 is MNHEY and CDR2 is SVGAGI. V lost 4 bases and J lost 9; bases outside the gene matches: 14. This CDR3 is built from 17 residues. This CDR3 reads CASSSRGLAVPRGEQFF. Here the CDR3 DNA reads TGTGCCAGCAGTTCGCGGGGACTAGCGGTTCCTAGGGGTGAGCAGTTCTTC.

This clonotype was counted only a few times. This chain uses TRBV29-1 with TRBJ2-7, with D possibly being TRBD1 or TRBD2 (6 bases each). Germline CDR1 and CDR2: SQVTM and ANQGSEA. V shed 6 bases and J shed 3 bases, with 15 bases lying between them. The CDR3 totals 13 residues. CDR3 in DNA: TGCAGCGTAGAAATTGGGGGGCACTACGAGCAGTACTTC. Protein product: CSVEIGGHYEQYF.

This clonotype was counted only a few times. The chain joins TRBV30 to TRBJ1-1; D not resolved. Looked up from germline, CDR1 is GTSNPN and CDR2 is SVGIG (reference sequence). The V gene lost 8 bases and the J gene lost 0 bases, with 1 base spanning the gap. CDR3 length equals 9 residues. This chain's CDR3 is CAVNTEAFF. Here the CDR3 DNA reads TGTGCCGTGAACACTGAAGCTTTCTTT.

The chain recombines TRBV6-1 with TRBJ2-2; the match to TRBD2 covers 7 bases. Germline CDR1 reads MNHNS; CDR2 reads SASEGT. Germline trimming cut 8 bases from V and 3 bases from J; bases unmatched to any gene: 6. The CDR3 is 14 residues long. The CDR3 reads CASWGREYTGELFF. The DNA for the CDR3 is TGTGCCAGCTGGGGGAGGGAGTACACCGGGGAGCTGTTTTTT.

The CDR3 DNA sequence: TGCAGTGCCCCGGACGGGAGGACAGAGACCCAGTACTTC. Residues: CSAPDGRTETQYF. V usage is TRBV20-1 and J usage is TRBJ2-5, with 7 bases aligning to TRBD2. Germline CDR1 reads DFQATT; CDR2 reads SNEGSKA (reference sequence). V was clipped by 6 bases and J by 4 bases; unmatched bases: 8. The CDR3 sequence is 13 residues long.

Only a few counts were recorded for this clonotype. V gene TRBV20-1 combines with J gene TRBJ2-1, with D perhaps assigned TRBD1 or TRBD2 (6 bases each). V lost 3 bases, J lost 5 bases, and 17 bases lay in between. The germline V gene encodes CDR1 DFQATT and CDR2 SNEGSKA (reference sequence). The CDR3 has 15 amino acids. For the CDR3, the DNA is TGCAGTGCTAGTCGGGGGCCCCAGCCCCACAATGAGCAGTTCTTC. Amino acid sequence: CSASRGPQPHNEQFF.

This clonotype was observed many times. CDR3 in DNA: TGTGCCAGCAGTCTACGTCTCGCGGGGGAGCAGTTCTTC. Protein sequence: CASSLRLAGEQFF. The chain uses TRBV12-3 or TRBV12-4 and TRBJ2-1; D is possibly TRBD2 (6 bases). V lost 5 bases, J lost 10 bases, and 15 bases lay in between. CDR3 length equals 13 residues.

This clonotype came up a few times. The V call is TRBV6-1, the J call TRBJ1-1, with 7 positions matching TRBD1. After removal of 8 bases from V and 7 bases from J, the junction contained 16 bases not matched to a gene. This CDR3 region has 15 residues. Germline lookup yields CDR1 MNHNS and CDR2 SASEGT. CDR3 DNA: TGTGCCAGCGGATCCATCCGGGACAGCCTAGTTGAAGCTTTCTTT. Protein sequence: CASGSIRDSLVEAFF.